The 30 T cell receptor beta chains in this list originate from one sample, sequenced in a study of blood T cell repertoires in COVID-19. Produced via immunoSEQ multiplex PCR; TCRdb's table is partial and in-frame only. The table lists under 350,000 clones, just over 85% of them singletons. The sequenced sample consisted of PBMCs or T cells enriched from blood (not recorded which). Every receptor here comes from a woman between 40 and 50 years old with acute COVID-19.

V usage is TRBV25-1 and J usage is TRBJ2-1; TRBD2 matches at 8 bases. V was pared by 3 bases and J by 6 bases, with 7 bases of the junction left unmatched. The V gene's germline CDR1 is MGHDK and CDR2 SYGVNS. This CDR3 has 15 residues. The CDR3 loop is CASSDGGAGVNEQFF. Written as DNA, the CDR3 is TGTGCCAGCAGTGATGGGGGAGCGGGGGTCAATGAGCAGTTCTTC. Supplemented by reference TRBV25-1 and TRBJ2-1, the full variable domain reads EADIYQTPRYLVIGTGKKITLECSQTMGHDKMYWYQQDPGMELHLIHYSYGVNSTEKGDLSSESTVSRIRTEHFPLTLESARPSHTSQYLCASSDGGAGVNEQFFGPGTRLTVL.

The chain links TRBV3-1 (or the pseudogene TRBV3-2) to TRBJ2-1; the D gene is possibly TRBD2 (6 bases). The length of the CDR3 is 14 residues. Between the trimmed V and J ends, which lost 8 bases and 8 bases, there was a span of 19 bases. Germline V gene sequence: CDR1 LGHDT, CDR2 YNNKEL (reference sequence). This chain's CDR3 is CASGGTQVSHEQFF. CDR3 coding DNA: TGTGCCAGCGGGGGGACTCAGGTATCGCATGAGCAGTTCTTC.

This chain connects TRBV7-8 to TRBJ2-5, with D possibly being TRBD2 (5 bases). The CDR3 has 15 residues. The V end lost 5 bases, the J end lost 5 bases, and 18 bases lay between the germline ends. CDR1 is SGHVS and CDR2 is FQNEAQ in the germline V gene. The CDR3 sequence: CASSLPGSPGETQYF. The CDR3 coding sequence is TGTGCCAGCAGCCTGCCCGGTTCGCCGGGGGAGACCCAGTACTTC.

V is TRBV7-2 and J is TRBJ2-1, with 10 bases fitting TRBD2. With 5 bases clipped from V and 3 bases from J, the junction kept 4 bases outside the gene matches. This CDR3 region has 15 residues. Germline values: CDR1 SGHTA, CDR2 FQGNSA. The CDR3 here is CASSLSSGGYNEQFF. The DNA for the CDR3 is TGTGCCAGCAGCCTGTCTAGCGGGGGCTACAATGAGCAGTTCTTC.

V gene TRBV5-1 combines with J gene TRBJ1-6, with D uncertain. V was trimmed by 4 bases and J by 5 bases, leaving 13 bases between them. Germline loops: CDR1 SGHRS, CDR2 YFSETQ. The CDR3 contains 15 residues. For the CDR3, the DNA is TGCGCCAGCAGCCGCGCTTCGGGGAATAATTCACCCCTCCACTTT. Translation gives CASSRASGNNSPLHF. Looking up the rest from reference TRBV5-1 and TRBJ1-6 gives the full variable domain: KAGVTQTPRYLIKTRGQQVTLSCSPISGHRSVSWYQQTPGQGLQFLFEYFSETQRNKGNFPGRFSGRQFSNSRSEMNVSTLELGDSALYLCASSRASGNNSPLHFGNGTRLTVT.

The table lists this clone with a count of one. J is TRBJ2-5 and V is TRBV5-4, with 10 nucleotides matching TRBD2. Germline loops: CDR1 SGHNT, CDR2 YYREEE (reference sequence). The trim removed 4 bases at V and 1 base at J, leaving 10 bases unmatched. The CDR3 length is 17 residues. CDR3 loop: CASSRSGGLRSQETQYF. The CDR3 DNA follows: TGTGCCAGCAGCCGTAGCGGGGGGCTGCGGAGCCAAGAGACCCAGTACTTC.

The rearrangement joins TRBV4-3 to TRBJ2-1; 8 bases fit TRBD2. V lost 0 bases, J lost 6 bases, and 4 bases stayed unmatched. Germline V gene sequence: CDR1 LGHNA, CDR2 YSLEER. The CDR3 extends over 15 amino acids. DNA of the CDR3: TGCGCCAGCAGCCAAGATATAGCGGGGTTCAATGAGCAGTTCTTC. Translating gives CASSQDIAGFNEQFF.

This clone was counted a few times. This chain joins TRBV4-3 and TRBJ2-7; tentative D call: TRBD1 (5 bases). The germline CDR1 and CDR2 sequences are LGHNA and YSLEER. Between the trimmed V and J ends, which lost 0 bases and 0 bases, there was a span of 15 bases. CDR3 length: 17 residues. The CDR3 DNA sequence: TGCGCCAGCAGCCAAGAAGGGGTTAGCTCTAGCTCCTACGAGCAGTACTTC. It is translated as CASSQEGVSSSSYEQYF.

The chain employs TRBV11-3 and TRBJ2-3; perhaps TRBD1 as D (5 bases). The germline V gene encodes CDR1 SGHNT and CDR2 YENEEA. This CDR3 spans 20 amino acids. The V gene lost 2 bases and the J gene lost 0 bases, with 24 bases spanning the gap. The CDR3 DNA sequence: TGTGCCAGCAGCTTACGTATAGAGTCGTGCGACAGCCCCAGCACAGATACGCAGTATTTT. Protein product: CASSLRIESCDSPSTDTQYF.

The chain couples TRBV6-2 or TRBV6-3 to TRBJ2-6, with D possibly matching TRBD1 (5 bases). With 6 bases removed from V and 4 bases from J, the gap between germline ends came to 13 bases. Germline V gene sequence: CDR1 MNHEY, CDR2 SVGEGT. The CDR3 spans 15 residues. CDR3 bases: TGTGCCAGCAGCAAGACAGTGGCCGGGGCCAACGTCCTGACTTTC. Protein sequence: CASSKTVAGANVLTF.

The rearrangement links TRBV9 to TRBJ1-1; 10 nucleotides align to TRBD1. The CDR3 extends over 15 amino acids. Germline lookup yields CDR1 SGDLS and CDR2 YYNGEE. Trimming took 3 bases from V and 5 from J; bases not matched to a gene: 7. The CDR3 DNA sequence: TGTGCCAGCAGCGGACAGGGGGCTCTTTTTACTGAAGCTTTCTTT. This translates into CASSGQGALFTEAFF.

CDR3 nucleotides: TGTGCCAGCTCACCGCCGTCTAAGCCGGGTACTGAAGCTTTCTTT. Translation gives CASSPPSKPGTEAFF. This chain connects TRBV18 to TRBJ1-1, with D hard to call. V lost 3 bases to trimming and J lost 5 bases, with 16 bases between them. The CDR3 extends over 15 amino acids. Germline V CDR1 and CDR2: KGHSH, LQKENI.

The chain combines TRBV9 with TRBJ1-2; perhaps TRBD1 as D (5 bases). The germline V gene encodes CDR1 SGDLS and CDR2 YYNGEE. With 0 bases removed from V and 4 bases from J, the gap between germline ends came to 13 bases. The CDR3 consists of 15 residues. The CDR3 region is CASSVDPDTRYGYTF. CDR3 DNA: TGTGCCAGCAGCGTAGACCCGGACACCCGCTATGGCTACACCTTC.

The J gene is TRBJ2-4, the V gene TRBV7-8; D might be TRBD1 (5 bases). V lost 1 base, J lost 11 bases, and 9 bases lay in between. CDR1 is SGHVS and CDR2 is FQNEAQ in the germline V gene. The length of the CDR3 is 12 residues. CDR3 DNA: TGTGCCAGCAGCTTAGGCCAGGGTTTTCAGTACTTC. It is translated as CASSLGQGFQYF.

In nucleotides, the CDR3 is TGTGCCAGTAGTATAGAGGGGGCTAGCCGCATGGGCAATCAGCCCCAGCATTTT. It yields the protein CASSIEGASRMGNQPQHF. J is TRBJ1-5 and V is TRBV19; maybe TRBD1 (6 bases). Looked up from germline, CDR1 is LNHDA and CDR2 is SQIVND (reference sequence). The CDR3 loop spans 18 amino acids. V lost 0 bases and J lost 2, with 17 bases in between.

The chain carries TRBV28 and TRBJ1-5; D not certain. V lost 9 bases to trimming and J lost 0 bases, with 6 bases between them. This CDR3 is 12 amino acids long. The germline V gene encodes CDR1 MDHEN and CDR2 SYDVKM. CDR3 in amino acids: CASTDSNQPQHF. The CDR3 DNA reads TGTGCCAGTACAGATAGCAATCAGCCCCAGCATTTT.

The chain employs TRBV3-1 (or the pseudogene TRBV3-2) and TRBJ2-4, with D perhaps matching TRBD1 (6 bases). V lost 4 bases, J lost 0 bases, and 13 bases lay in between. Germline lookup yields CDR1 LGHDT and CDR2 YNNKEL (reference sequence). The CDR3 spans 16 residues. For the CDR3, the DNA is TGTGCCAGCAGCCCCGGACAGACTCTAGCCAAAAACATTCAGTACTTC. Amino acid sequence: CASSPGQTLAKNIQYF.

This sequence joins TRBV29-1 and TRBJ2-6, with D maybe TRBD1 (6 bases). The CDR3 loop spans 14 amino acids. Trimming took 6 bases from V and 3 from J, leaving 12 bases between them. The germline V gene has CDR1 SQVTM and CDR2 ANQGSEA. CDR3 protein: CSVEQGNGANVLTF. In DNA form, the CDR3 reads TGCAGCGTAGAACAGGGAAATGGGGCCAACGTCCTGACTTTC.

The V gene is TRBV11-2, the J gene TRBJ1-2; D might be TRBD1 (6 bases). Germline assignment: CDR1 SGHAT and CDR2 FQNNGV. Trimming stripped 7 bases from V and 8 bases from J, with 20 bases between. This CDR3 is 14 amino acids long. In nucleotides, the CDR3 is TGTGCCAGCAACCTTGATGGGGGGGCCTTCGGCTACACCTTC. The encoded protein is CASNLDGGAFGYTF.

The CDR3 sequence: CASSLVAGNDGYTF. As DNA, the CDR3 is TGTGCCAGCAGCTTAGTTGCGGGGAATGATGGCTACACCTTC. The V gene is TRBV7-2, the J gene TRBJ1-2; D unresolved. The CDR3 extends over 14 amino acids. Between the trimmed V and J ends, which lost 1 base and 6 bases, there was a span of 12 bases. In germline, CDR1 is SGHTA, CDR2 FQGNSA.

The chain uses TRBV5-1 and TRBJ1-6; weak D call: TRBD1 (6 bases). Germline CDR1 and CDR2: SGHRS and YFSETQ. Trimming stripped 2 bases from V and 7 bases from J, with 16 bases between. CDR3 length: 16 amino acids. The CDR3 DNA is TGCGCCAGCAGCTTACGACAGGCTTCCTCCAATTCACCCCTCCACTTT. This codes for CASSLRQASSNSPLHF.

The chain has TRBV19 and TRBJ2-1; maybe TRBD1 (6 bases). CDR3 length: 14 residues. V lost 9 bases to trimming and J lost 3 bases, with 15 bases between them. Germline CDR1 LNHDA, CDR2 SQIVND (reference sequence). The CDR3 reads CASRPPDSYNEQFF. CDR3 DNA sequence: TGTGCCAGCCGACCCCCGGACAGCTACAATGAGCAGTTCTTC.

This CDR3 reads CASSPRLGASYEQYF. DNA for the CDR3: TGTGCCAGCAGCCCCCGTTTGGGGGCGAGCTACGAGCAGTACTTC. The chain employs TRBV11-2 and TRBJ2-7; maybe TRBD1 (6 bases). CDR3 length: 15 amino acids. Between the trimmed V and J ends, which lost 5 bases and 3 bases, there was a span of 17 bases. Germline CDR1 is SGHAT and CDR2 is FQNNGV.

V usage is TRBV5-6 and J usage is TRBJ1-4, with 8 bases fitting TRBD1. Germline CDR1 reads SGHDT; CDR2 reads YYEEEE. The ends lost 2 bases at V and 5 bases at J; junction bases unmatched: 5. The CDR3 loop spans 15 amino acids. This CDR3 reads CASSLGQGRNEKLFF. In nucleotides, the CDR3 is TGTGCCAGCAGCTTAGGACAGGGTAGAAATGAAAAACTGTTTTTT.

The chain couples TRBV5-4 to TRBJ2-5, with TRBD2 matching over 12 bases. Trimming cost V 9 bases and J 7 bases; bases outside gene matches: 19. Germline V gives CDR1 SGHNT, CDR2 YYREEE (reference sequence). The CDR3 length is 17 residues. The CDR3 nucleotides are TGTGCCACTAGACCTAGCGGGGGGGCGACGATCGAAGGGACCCAGTACTTC. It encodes CATRPSGGATIEGTQYF.

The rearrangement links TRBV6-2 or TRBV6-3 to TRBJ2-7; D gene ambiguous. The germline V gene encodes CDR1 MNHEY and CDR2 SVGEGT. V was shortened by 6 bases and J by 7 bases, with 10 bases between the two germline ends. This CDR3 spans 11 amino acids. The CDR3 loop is CASSDAAEQYF. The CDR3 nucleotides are TGTGCCAGCAGCGACGCGGCTGAGCAGTACTTC.

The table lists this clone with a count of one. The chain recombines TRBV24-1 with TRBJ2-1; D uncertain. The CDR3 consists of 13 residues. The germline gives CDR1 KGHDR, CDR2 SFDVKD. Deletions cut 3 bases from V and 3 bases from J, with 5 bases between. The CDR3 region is CATSDPNYNEQFF. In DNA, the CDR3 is TGTGCCACCAGTGATCCCAACTACAATGAGCAGTTCTTC.

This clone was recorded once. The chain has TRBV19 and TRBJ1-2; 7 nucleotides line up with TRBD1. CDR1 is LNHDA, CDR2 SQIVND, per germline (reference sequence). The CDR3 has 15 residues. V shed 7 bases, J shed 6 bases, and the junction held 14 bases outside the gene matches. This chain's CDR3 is CASTYGGGAYNGYTF. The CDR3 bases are TGTGCCAGTACCTATGGAGGGGGCGCATACAATGGCTACACCTTC. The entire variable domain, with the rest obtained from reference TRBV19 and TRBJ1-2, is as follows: DGGITQSPKYLFRKEGQNVTLSCEQNLNHDAMYWYRQDPGQGLRLIYYSQIVNDFQKGDIAEGYSVSREKKESFPLTVTSAQKNPTAFYLCASTYGGGAYNGYTFGSGTRLTVV.

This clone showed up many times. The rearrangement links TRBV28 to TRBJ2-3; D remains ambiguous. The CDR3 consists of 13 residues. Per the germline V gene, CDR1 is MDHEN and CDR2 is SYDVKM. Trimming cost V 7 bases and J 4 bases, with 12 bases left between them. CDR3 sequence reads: CASTRSLSDTQYF. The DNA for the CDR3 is TGTGCCAGCACCCGGTCGCTTTCAGATACGCAGTATTTT.

The CDR3 DNA follows: TGTGCCACCAAAGCGGGAGTAGGGACAGATACGCAGTATTTT. Its translation: CATKAGVGTDTQYF. The chain couples TRBV11-2 to TRBJ2-3, with 8 bases lining up with TRBD2. Looked up from germline, CDR1 is SGHAT and CDR2 is FQNNGV. This CDR3 has 14 residues. Losses at the gene ends were 10 bases for V and 3 bases for J; bases not matched to a gene: 9.